The present T cell receptor beta chain was sequenced within a study of blood T cells in healthy people across ages. Findings and caveats of the study: Naive T cell percentage showed a strong correlation with TCR beta diversity. Comparison with aged donors showed that long-lived donors had more naive CD4+ cells and higher diversity.

A second PCR of roughly 7 to 11 cycles used a sample-barcoded 5' primer and a J-beta primer mix. Every cDNA molecule carried a tag from a template-switch adaptor bearing 12 random nucleotides. MiXCR, applied by TCRdb to the 5' RACE reads, yields one record per CDR3 protein. This sample has about 900,000 distinct CDR3 sequences, with about 62% found just once. With regard to this clonotype: No antigen is known for it.

Trimming at V came to 10 bases and at J to 6 bases, leaving 4 bases not matched to a gene. The CDR3 totals 12 residues. The chain has TRBV12-3 or TRBV12-4 and TRBJ2-2, with 8 bases that match TRBD2. Sample: blood. The origin of this receptor is a man between 25 and 39 years old in good health. CDR3 protein: CATRGGAGELFF. In DNA form, the CDR3 reads TGTGCCACCCGGGGGGGCGCCGGGGAGCTGTTTTTT.